This TCR beta chain was retrieved from a study of T-cell memory formation after mild COVID-19. Looking at the study overall: TCR clusters were mostly confined to one donor each.

Study-level findings and limits: SARS-CoV-2 specificity of second-wave clones peaking day 37 was unconfirmed.

The 5'RACE method, run with constant-segment primers, produced TCR alpha and TCR beta cDNA libraries (carrying sample barcodes and UMIs). TCRdb analysed the 5' RACE reads with MiXCR anew, one entry per CDR3 protein. The sample lists about 110,000 distinct CDR3 sequences, 15% to 20% occurring once. J was trimmed by 5 bases and V by 5 bases; bases with no gene match: 11. Germline V gene lookup returns CDR1 SGHRS and CDR2 YFSETQ. The CDR3 has 15 amino acids. Concerning this clonotype itself: The antigen is unknown.

The chain employs TRBV5-1 and TRBJ2-5; 8 nucleotides line up with TRBD2. This sequence was found in a man between 18 and 35 years old who had mild COVID-19 (a few samples of this study predate the infection). Cell type and time point are not known. The sequencing sample was made of PBMCs or a T cell subset sorted from them (not recorded which). Here the CDR3 DNA reads TGCGCCAGCAGTCCAACTATAGCGGGGCGGGAGACCCAGTACTTC. It codes for CASSPTIAGRETQYF. Looking up the rest from reference TRBV5-1 and TRBJ2-5 gives the full variable domain: KAGVTQTPRYLIKTRGQQVTLSCSPISGHRSVSWYQQTPGQGLQFLFEYFSETQRNKGNFPGRFSGRQFSNSRSEMNVSTLELGDSALYLCASSPTIAGRETQYFGPGTRLLVL.